This is a list of T cell receptor beta chains from one sample in a study of CD8+ T cells in alopecia areata. TCRdb's table, derived via immunoSEQ multiplex PCR, lists solely in-frame clones and lacks some. In the table there are about 260,000 clones, over 45% of which are singletons. The source was CD4+ T cells sorted from blood, collected around week 54, from a patient treated with tofacitinib. Source of these receptors: a human donor with alopecia areata. Each CDR3 is given with its conserved first and last residue. Each record gives: V gene, J gene, CDR3 protein.

>TRBV30|TRBJ2-4
CAWSVRGSRNIQYF
>TRBV7-2|TRBJ1-2
CASSLDPQRHYGYTF
>TRBV7-3|TRBJ2-6
CASAFLGAGANVLTF
>TRBV15|TRBJ1-4
CATSSVSFEGDEKLFF
>TRBV6-5|TRBJ1-2
CASQQQGHGYTF
>TRBV9|TRBJ1-2
CASSVAGTGVQEYGYTF
>TRBV2|TRBJ2-3
CASSEDRPGSTDTQYF
>TRBV29-1|TRBJ1-1
CSVGRLMNTEAFF
>TRBV19|TRBJ2-2
CASSLTGTKSGELFF
>TRBV12-5|TRBJ2-3
CASGLVVTRSTDTQYF
>TRBV5-1|TRBJ2-7
CASSFTGERDERYF
>TRBV2|TRBJ2-1
CASSPDRVSDEQFF
>TRBV5-1|TRBJ2-3
CASSVQGSDTQYF
>TRBV6-5|TRBJ2-6
CASSYFVSGANVLTF
>TRBV7-8|TRBJ2-4
CASSLGQGTNIQYF